The 25 T cell receptor delta chains listed next were all sequenced from one sample in a study of gamma-delta T cells after stem cell transplantation. TCRdb reapplied CATT to the RT-PCR reads. Of 650 to 850 delta-chain clones listed, 0.9% to 1.5% are singletons. Specimen: gamma-delta T cells. These receptors originate from a human donor. It is not recorded whose cells these are; they may come from a transplant donor.

This clone has more than one count but fewer than ten. The TCRdb protein, from a much larger clone, departs from this DNA's translation at residue 10, likely by read error; the protein shown derives from the DNA. The gene calls are TRDV2 and TRDJ1, with 10 positions matching TRDD3. V lost 3 bases, J lost 6 bases, and 15 bases stayed unmatched. The germline gives CDR1 GEAIGNYY, CDR2 EKD. The CDR3 has 17 amino acids. The CDR3 protein is CACDALLGDPGPYKLIF. As DNA, the CDR3 is TGTGCCTGTGACGCCTTACTGGGGGATCCTGGACCATATAAACTCATCTTT.

Comment on this clone: TCRdb's protein for this DNA is that of a much larger clone and differs from the translation at residue 5, likely a read error; the protein shown is the DNA translation. J is TRDJ1 and V is TRDV2, with 8 nucleotides matching TRDD3. The CDR3 consists of 17 residues. After removal of 3 bases from V and 0 bases from J, the junction contained 11 bases not matched to a gene. Germline lookup yields CDR1 GEAIGNYY and CDR2 EKD. The CDR3 is CACDAVGLGGNTDKLIF. The CDR3, as DNA: TGTGCCTGTGACGCCGTCGGACTGGGGGGAAACACCGATAAACTCATCTTT.

This clone rates as large. Other DNA sequences in the same sample also yield this CDR3. The gene calls are TRDV2 and TRDJ1; D not resolved. CDR3 size: 18 residues. The germline V gene has CDR1 GEAIGNYY and CDR2 EKD. V was cut by 0 bases and J by 0 bases, with 19 bases left in between. The CDR3 sequence: CACDTLSGPSTYTDKLIF. The CDR3 DNA sequence: TGTGCCTGTGACACCTTGTCCGGTCCCTCTACATACACCGATAAACTCATCTTT.

This clone is judged large (0.1 to 1%). The CDR3 reads CACDPISLGDTLDTDKLIF. In DNA, the CDR3 is TGTGCCTGTGACCCGATTTCTCTGGGGGATACGCTAGACACCGATAAACTCATCTTT. The chain employs TRDV2 and TRDJ1; 12 bases map to TRDD3. V shed 3 bases, J shed 0 bases, and the junction held 13 bases outside the gene matches. CDR3 length: 19 residues. Germline assignment: CDR1 GEAIGNYY and CDR2 EKD.

The sample holds a few counts of this clone. This DNA's translation and the protein TCRdb lists, from a much larger clone, do not match at residue 4, likely due to a read error; the protein shown is translated from the DNA. The rearrangement joins TRDV2 to TRDJ1; no clear D gene. This CDR3 is built from 15 residues. From germline, CDR1 is GEAIGNYY and CDR2 EKD. The CDR3 loop reads CACNTVGSKGGKLIF. The CDR3, as DNA: TGTGCCTGTAACACCGTTGGGTCGAAAGGTGGTAAACTCATCTTT.

This clone appeared a few times. Given a far larger clone just one base away, this is likely a sequencing read error. The J gene is TRDJ1, the V gene TRDV2; D is possibly TRDD3 (5 bases). The germline V and J ends were trimmed by 3 bases and 0 bases, with 10 bases remaining between them. CDR3 length: 14 amino acids. Per germline, CDR1 GEAIGNYY and CDR2 EKD. The CDR3 reads CACDAVGNTDKLIF. In DNA, the CDR3 is TGTGCCTGTGACGCCGTGGGGAACACCGATAAACTCATCTTT.

In its sample, this clone is large (0.1 to 1%). The genes are TRDV2 and TRDJ3, with TRDD3 matching 9 bases. The trim removed 2 bases at V and 1 base at J, leaving 2 bases unmatched. The length of the CDR3 is 17 residues. The germline V gene encodes CDR1 GEAIGNYY and CDR2 EKD. The CDR3 bases are TGTGCCTGTGACAGTACTGGGGGATCCTGGGACACCCGACAGATGTTTTTC. Protein product: CACDSTGGSWDTRQMFF.

This clone came up a few times. Translating this DNA gives a protein that differs at residue 14 from the TCRdb one, which belongs to a much larger clone; a read error is likely, and the protein shown is this translation. V gene TRDV2 combines with J gene TRDJ3; 9 nucleotides align to TRDD3. This CDR3 spans 20 amino acids. The V gene's germline CDR1 is GEAIGNYY and CDR2 EKD. CDR3 nucleotides: TGTGCCTGTGACGGTACTGGGGGAGGATCCCCCACCTGGGGCACCCGACAGATGTTTTTC. It encodes CACDGTGGGSPTWGTRQMFF.

This clone was seen a few times. This DNA translates differently at residue 6 from the TCRdb protein, which is that of a much larger clone; a read error is likely, and the protein shown is the DNA's own translation. The chain employs TRDV2 and TRDJ1; 9 bases line up with TRDD3. V shed 0 bases and J 0 bases; nucleotides not matched to a gene: 10. The CDR3 sequence is 18 residues long. CDR1 GEAIGNYY and CDR2 EKD come from the germline V gene. This chain's CDR3 is CACDTMPTGGLYTDKLIF. CDR3 DNA sequence: TGTGCCTGTGACACCATGCCTACTGGGGGACTGTACACCGATAAACTCATCTTT.

In its sample, this clone was seen a few times. The protein given by TCRdb reflects a much larger clone and differs at residue 12 from this DNA's translation, likely from a read error; the protein shown is the DNA's translation. CDR3 sequence reads: CACDTVRALGDADKLIF. The CDR3 DNA follows: TGTGCCTGTGACACCGTCCGAGCTCTGGGGGACGCCGATAAACTCATCTTT. The rearrangement uses TRDV2 and TRDJ1; TRDD3 agrees at 8 bases. Trimming cost V 0 bases and J 3 bases; bases outside gene matches: 11. The CDR3 contains 17 residues. Germline V gene sequence: CDR1 GEAIGNYY, CDR2 EKD.

By sample share, this clone is large. This same CDR3 is encoded by further DNA sequences in the sample. The rearrangement links TRDV2 to TRDJ1, with 7 bases matching TRDD3. Germline V gives CDR1 GEAIGNYY, CDR2 EKD. The CDR3 loop spans 17 amino acids. With 0 bases clipped from V and 0 bases from J, the junction kept 9 bases outside the gene matches. CDR3 protein: CACDTVRALGDTDKLIF. CDR3 sequence (DNA): TGTGCCTGTGACACCGTCCGAGCTCTGGGGGACACCGATAAACTCATCTTT.

This clone has only a few counts. TCRdb's protein, taken from a much larger clone, differs from this DNA's translation at residue 12, likely owing to a read error; the protein displayed comes from the DNA. The chain links TRDV2 to TRDJ1; D uncertain. The CDR3 consists of 15 residues. Trimming left V 0 bases short and J 10 bases short, with 20 bases between. Looked up from germline, CDR1 is GEAIGNYY and CDR2 is EKD. The CDR3, as DNA: TGTGCCTGTGACACCGTTGGGTCGAAAGGTGGTAGACTCATCTTT. The encoded protein is CACDTVGSKGGRLIF.

The sample holds a few counts of this clone. TCRdb records a much larger clone's protein for this DNA, with a difference at residue 7 that likely arises from a read error; the protein given is the translation of the DNA. The chain employs TRDV2 and TRDJ1, with TRDD3 as a possible D gene (5 bases). V was clipped by 1 base and J by 0 bases, with 17 bases between them. This CDR3 has 17 amino acids. Germline V gene sequence: CDR1 GEAIGNYY, CDR2 EKD. The CDR3 sequence: CACDTLVDKRDTDKLIF. DNA of the CDR3: TGTGCCTGTGACACACTGGTGGATAAACGGGACACCGATAAACTCATCTTT.

This clone was picked up a small number of times. For this DNA, TCRdb reports the protein of a much larger clone, which diverges at residue 13, most likely from a read error; the protein presented here is translated directly from the DNA. The chain joins TRDV2 to TRDJ1, with 9 bases that match TRDD3. The CDR3 consists of 15 residues. The V gene's germline CDR1 is GEAIGNYY and CDR2 EKD. CDR3 amino acids: CACDSLLGEQNKPIF. The CDR3 coding sequence is TGTGCCTGTGACTCACTACTGGGGGAACAAAATAAACCCATCTTT.

In its sample, this clone was seen a few times. Other DNA variants within this sample encode the same CDR3. V gene TRDV2 combines with J gene TRDJ1; 7 nucleotides agree with TRDD3. Per germline, CDR1 GEAIGNYY and CDR2 EKD. Trimming at V came to 4 bases and at J to 4 bases, leaving 20 bases not matched to a gene. The CDR3 is 18 residues long. The CDR3 coding sequence is TGTGCCTGTGATACCGTGTCTGGGGGCCCCCCTCTGGGCGATAAACTCATCTTT. It yields the protein CACDTVSGGPPLGDKLIF.

This clone is large within its sample. This could be a read error, since a much larger clone is one nucleotide away. This same CDR3 is encoded by further DNA sequences in the sample. The chain has TRDV2 and TRDJ1; 9 bases are shared with TRDD3. Germline V CDR1 and CDR2: GEAIGNYY, EKD. The CDR3 extends over 14 amino acids. CDR3 nucleotide sequence: TGTGCCTCTGACAAACTGGGGGACACCGATAAACTCATCTTC. Amino acids: CASDKLGDTDKLIF.

As concerns this clone: TCRdb has a much larger clone's protein, which differs at residue 13 from the translation of this DNA, likely because of a read error; what is shown is the protein translated from the DNA. This chain connects TRDV2 to TRDJ1; 7 bases line up with TRDD3. The germline V gene encodes CDR1 GEAIGNYY and CDR2 EKD. The CDR3 is made up of 18 amino acids. Unmatched junction bases numbered 18, after V lost 2 bases and J lost 4 bases. CDR3 nucleotide sequence: TGTGCCTGTGACAACGTGACTAGTGGGGGGATTGGAGTCGATAAACTCATCTTT. Translation gives CACDNVTSGGIGVDKLIF.

This clone is classed as large. V and J are TRDV2 and TRDJ3; 8 nucleotides align to TRDD3. This CDR3 is 19 amino acids long. The V gene's germline CDR1 is GEAIGNYY and CDR2 EKD. V shed 2 bases and J 0 bases; nucleotides not matched to a gene: 8. The CDR3 spells CACDSTGGPSSWDTRQMFF. For the CDR3, the DNA is TGTGCCTGTGACAGTACTGGGGGCCCCAGCTCCTGGGACACCCGACAGATGTTTTTC.

This clone qualifies as large. The chain joins TRDV2 to TRDJ3; 9 bases are a match to TRDD3. The J segment lost 0 bases and the V segment lost 0 bases, leaving 5 bases of the junction unmatched. The V gene's germline CDR1 is GEAIGNYY and CDR2 EKD. The CDR3 totals 19 residues. CDR3 nucleotide sequence: TGTGCCTGTGACACCGGGGGATACAGGAGCTCCTGGGACACCCGACAGATGTTTTTC. Its protein is CACDTGGYRSSWDTRQMFF.

Sample share makes this clone large. Additional DNA sequences in this sample encode the identical CDR3. V usage is TRDV2 and J usage is TRDJ1; 9 bases are a match to TRDD3. The J segment lost 4 bases and the V segment lost 2 bases, leaving 7 bases of the junction unmatched. CDR1 is GEAIGNYY and CDR2 is EKD in the germline V gene. The CDR3 consists of 15 residues. Written as DNA, the CDR3 is TGTGCCTGTGACAACCTGGGGGATCAGGACGATAAACTCATCTTT. Amino acids: CACDNLGDQDDKLIF.

This clone showed up just a few times. The protein held in TCRdb is that of a much larger clone and does not match this DNA's translation at residue 14, likely because of a read error; the protein shown is translated from the DNA. The chain joins TRDV2 to TRDJ1; D possibly corresponds to TRDD3 (7 bases). There are 20 residues in the CDR3. Per the germline V gene, CDR1 is GEAIGNYY and CDR2 is EKD. The V end lost 0 bases, the J end lost 1 base, and 26 bases lay between the germline ends. The CDR3 protein is CACDTVSFLKAGGVTDKLIF. For the CDR3, the DNA is TGTGCCTGTGACACCGTTTCTTTCCTAAAGGCTGGGGGGGTCACCGATAAACTCATCTTT.

As concerns this clone: The protein held in TCRdb is that of a much larger clone and does not match this DNA's translation at residue 8, likely because of a read error; the protein shown is translated from the DNA. The J gene is TRDJ1, the V gene TRDV2; tentatively, D is TRDD3 (6 bases). The germline V and J ends were trimmed by 0 bases and 0 bases, with 16 bases remaining between them. The CDR3 runs 17 residues. Germline CDR1 and CDR2: GEAIGNYY and EKD. The CDR3 DNA sequence: TGTGCCTGTGACACCGTCGGACCGGGGGGAAACACCGATAAACTCATCTTT. The encoded protein is CACDTVGPGGNTDKLIF.

In its sample, this clone was seen a few times. This likely traces to a read error, being one base from a far larger clone. The identical CDR3 is also encoded by other nucleotide sequences in the sample. The rearrangement uses TRDV2 and TRDJ1, with 8 positions matching TRDD3. Germline CDR1 and CDR2: GEAIGNYY and EKD. With 4 bases clipped from V and 0 bases from J, the junction kept 9 bases outside the gene matches. The CDR3 has 16 amino acids. CDR3 bases: TGTGCCTGTGATCTACTGGGGGCTCAGTACACCGATAAACTCATCTTT. It is translated as CACDLLGAQYTDKLIF.

A few counts support this clone. This likely stems from a read error, as it lies one base from a far larger clone. Additional DNA sequences in this sample encode the identical CDR3. This chain links TRDV2 with TRDJ1; D remains unclear. This CDR3 has 15 residues. Germline CDR1 and CDR2: GEAIGNYY and EKD. The V end lost 3 bases, the J end lost 2 bases, and 15 bases lay between the germline ends. CDR3 loop: CACDQLNRNTDKLIF. In nucleotides, the CDR3 is TGTGCCTGTGACCAGTTGAACCGCAATACCGATAAACTCATCTTT.

This chain connects TRDV2 to TRDJ1; 8 bases map to TRDD3. V was clipped by 3 bases and J by 6 bases; unmatched bases: 26. The CDR3 is 20 amino acids. Germline CDR1 is GEAIGNYY and CDR2 is EKD. The CDR3 reads CACDALSGGPSREHFHKLIF. The DNA for the CDR3 is TGTGCCTGTGACGCCCTCTCTGGGGGACCCTCCCGAGAACACTTCCATAAACTCATCTTT.